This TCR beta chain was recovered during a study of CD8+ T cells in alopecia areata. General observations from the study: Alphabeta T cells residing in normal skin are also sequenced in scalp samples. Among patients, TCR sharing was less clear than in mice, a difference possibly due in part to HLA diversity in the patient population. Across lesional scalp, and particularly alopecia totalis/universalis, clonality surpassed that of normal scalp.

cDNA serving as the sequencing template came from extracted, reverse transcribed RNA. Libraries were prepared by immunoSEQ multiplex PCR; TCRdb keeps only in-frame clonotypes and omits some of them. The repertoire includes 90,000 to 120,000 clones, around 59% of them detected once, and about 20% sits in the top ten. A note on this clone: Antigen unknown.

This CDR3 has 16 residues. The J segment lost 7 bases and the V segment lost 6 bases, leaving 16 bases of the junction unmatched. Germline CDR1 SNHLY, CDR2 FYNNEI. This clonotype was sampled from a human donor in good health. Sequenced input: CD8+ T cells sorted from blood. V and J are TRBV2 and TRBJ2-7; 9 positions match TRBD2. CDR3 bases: TGTGCCAGCAGCGAGGTTTTCGGCGGGGGGGCCTCGGAGCAGTACTTC. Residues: CASSEVFGGGASEQYF.